This entry lists 30 T cell receptor beta chains sequenced from one sample in a study of T cells after yellow fever vaccination. TCRdb independently ran MiXCR on the 5' RACE reads; one entry per CDR3 protein. Here the sample spans approximately 510,000 distinct CDR3 sequences, 20% to 25% being singletons. This specimen consisted of PBMCs, obtained more than 20 days after the first yellow fever vaccination. Receptors were obtained from a young man who received the YFV17D yellow fever vaccine.

The gene calls are TRBV12-3 or TRBV12-4 and TRBJ2-3; 10 bases are shared with TRBD2. The junction had 6 bases not matched to a gene; V was cut back by 5 bases and J by 1 base. The CDR3 runs to 16 residues. Written as DNA, the CDR3 is TGTGCCAGCAGTCAACCCCTAGCGGGGGGCACAGATACGCAGTATTTT. It specifies CASSQPLAGGTDTQYF.

The chain carries TRBV9 and TRBJ2-4, with a tentative D call TRBD2 (5 bases). Per germline, CDR1 SGDLS and CDR2 YYNGEE. The CDR3 contains 13 residues. V was clipped by 0 bases and J by 4 bases, with 5 bases between them. DNA of the CDR3: TGTGCCAGCAGCGTAGGGAGGAAAAACATTCAGTACTTC. It encodes CASSVGRKNIQYF.

This clonotype turned up a few times. The V gene is TRBV10-3, the J gene TRBJ2-5, with 9 bases identical to TRBD1. CDR1 is ENHRY, CDR2 SYGVKD, per germline. V gave up 6 bases and J gave up 2 bases; unmatched junction bases: 4. This CDR3 region has 14 residues. The CDR3: CAIRTTGGQETQYF. In nucleotides, the CDR3 is TGTGCCATCAGGACGACAGGGGGGCAAGAGACCCAGTACTTC.

The chain uses TRBV4-2 and TRBJ2-1, with D possibly TRBD2 on 5 matching bases. Germline V gene data show CDR1 as LGHNA and CDR2 as YNFKEQ. Trimming removed 1 base at V and 4 bases at J, with 11 bases between. This CDR3 spans 15 amino acids. The CDR3 loop is CASSQAATTYNEQFF. The CDR3 bases are TGTGCCAGCAGCCAAGCCGCGACTACATACAATGAGCAGTTCTTC.

This clonotype was counted between two and nine times. This chain links TRBV19 with TRBJ1-5; no clear D. The V and J ends lost 5 bases and 1 base respectively, with 9 bases between them. Germline CDR1 reads LNHDA; CDR2 reads SQIVND (reference sequence). CDR3 length: 14 amino acids. In DNA, the CDR3 is TGTGCCAGTAGTTTGAGGAGCAGCAATCAGCCCCAGCATTTT. Protein: CASSLRSSNQPQHF.

This clonotype was recorded a few times. The V call is TRBV6-5, the J call TRBJ2-1; D not certain. Trimming pared 3 bases from V and 10 bases from J, leaving 16 bases between. The CDR3 is made up of 14 amino acids. Germline assignment: CDR1 MNHEY and CDR2 SVGAGI. The CDR3 DNA follows: TGTGCCAGCAGTTATACGGGTCGTAGGATGGAGCAGTTCTTC. This codes for CASSYTGRRMEQFF.

The chain is built from TRBV7-2 and TRBJ2-2, with 9 positions matching TRBD2. Trimming cost V 1 base and J 6 bases; bases outside gene matches: 6. The CDR3 covers 16 residues. Germline CDR1 is SGHTA and CDR2 is FQGNSA. The CDR3 reads CASSLVSAGGPGELFF. In DNA form, the CDR3 reads TGTGCCAGCAGCTTAGTGTCCGCGGGGGGGCCCGGGGAGCTGTTTTTT. The variable domain in full, completed from reference TRBV7-2 and TRBJ2-2, reads GAGVSQSPSNKVTEKGKDVELRCDPISGHTALYWYRQSLGQGLEFLIYFQGNSAPDKSGLPSDRFSAERTGGSVSTLTIQRTQQEDSAVYLCASSLVSAGGPGELFFGEGSRLTVL.

This clonotype was seen only a few times. The chain is built from TRBV7-2 and TRBJ1-3; 7 bases fit TRBD1. The germline V gene encodes CDR1 SGHTA and CDR2 FQGNSA. V gave up 6 bases and J gave up 0 bases; unmatched junction bases: 5. This CDR3 has 15 amino acids. CDR3 loop: CASSLDRDSGNTIYF. CDR3 DNA: TGTGCCAGCAGTCTCGACAGGGACTCTGGAAACACCATATATTTT.

This clonotype came up a few times. This chain connects TRBV24-1 to TRBJ2-2; D gene uncertain. The CDR3 loop spans 13 amino acids. The V and J ends lost 8 bases and 3 bases respectively, with 9 bases between them. Per germline, CDR1 KGHDR and CDR2 SFDVKD. CDR3 DNA: TGTGCCACCATGTCCTCTTACACCGGGGAGCTGTTTTTT. Protein product: CATMSSYTGELFF.

This clonotype was counted once. The gene calls are TRBV7-9 and TRBJ1-1, with unresolved D. Germline V gives CDR1 SEHNR, CDR2 FQNEAQ (reference sequence). V gave up 1 base and J gave up 10 bases, with 10 bases separating them. The CDR3 sequence is 12 residues long. This CDR3 reads CASSLGSNTAFF. DNA for the CDR3: TGTGCCAGCAGCTTAGGCTCTAATACAGCTTTCTTT.

This clonotype occurred a few times. The V call is TRBV7-9, the J call TRBJ1-2; D unresolved. Germline CDR1 is SEHNR and CDR2 is FQNEAQ (reference sequence). The V end was cut by 0 bases, the J end by 6 bases, with 5 bases between. The CDR3 length is 12 residues. The CDR3 DNA reads TGTGCCAGCAGCTTAGCCCGCGATGGCTACACCTTC. It is translated as CASSLARDGYTF.

This clonotype was counted a single time. The V call is TRBV6-2 or TRBV6-3, the J call TRBJ2-2, with D perhaps given as TRBD1 or TRBD2 (6 bases each). The germline V gene encodes CDR1 MNHEY and CDR2 SVGEGT. The CDR3 runs to 17 residues. Trimming shortened V by 1 base and J by 7 bases, and 19 bases separated the two germline ends. CDR3 nucleotides: TGTGCCAGCAGTTACTACCTACCGGGGGCGGAAGGCGGGGAGCTGTTTTTT. Translated, it gives CASSYYLPGAEGGELFF.

This clonotype was seen a few times. The rearrangement uses TRBV27 and TRBJ1-5, with D uncertain. The CDR3 runs 13 residues. Germline CDR1 reads MNHEY; CDR2 reads SMNVEV (reference sequence). V lost 5 bases and J lost 2, with 7 bases in between. This CDR3 is CASSAWGNQPQHF. The CDR3 DNA sequence: TGTGCCAGCAGTGCGTGGGGCAATCAGCCCCAGCATTTT.

The chain carries TRBV12-3 or TRBV12-4 and TRBJ1-5; 7 nucleotides agree with TRBD1. This CDR3 comprises 20 residues. The junction had 21 bases not matched to a gene; V was cut back by 3 bases and J by 4 bases. The CDR3 loop reads CASSFENRGIISVENQPQHF. CDR3 in DNA: TGTGCCAGCAGTTTTGAGAACAGGGGCATTATCTCTGTTGAAAATCAGCCCCAGCATTTT.

The chain links TRBV5-4 to TRBJ2-7; tentatively, D is TRBD2 (6 bases). Per germline, CDR1 SGHNT and CDR2 YYREEE (reference sequence). This CDR3 is 13 amino acids long. V was shortened by 4 bases and J by 6 bases, with 14 bases between the two germline ends. Here the CDR3 reads CASSPAPAGEQYV. The CDR3 nucleotides read TGTGCCAGCAGCCCTGCCCCAGCGGGCGAGCAGTACGTC.

The chain recombines TRBV4-1 with TRBJ2-3; D might be TRBD2 (6 bases). CDR1 is MGHRA, CDR2 YSYEKL, per germline. The CDR3 totals 16 residues. V was shortened by 4 bases and J by 6 bases, with 20 bases between the two germline ends. Written as DNA, the CDR3 is TGCGCCAGCAGCCGCCCGGGACTCTCCACCCGGGATACGCAGTATTTT. Its protein product is CASSRPGLSTRDTQYF.

The chain couples TRBV11-2 to TRBJ1-2, with D possibly matching TRBD1 (6 bases). The CDR3 is 16 amino acids. V was pared by 4 bases and J by 4 bases, with 19 bases between. CDR1 SGHAT and CDR2 FQNNGV come from the germline V gene. The DNA of the CDR3 is TGTGCCAGCAGCTCGAACAGGGAATTAAGGACCTATGGCTACACCTTC. Translating gives CASSSNRELRTYGYTF. The full variable domain, completed using reference TRBV11-2 and TRBJ1-2, is EAGVAQSPRYKIIEKRQSVAFWCNPISGHATLYWYQQILGQGPKLLIQFQNNGVVDDSQLPKDRFSAERLKGVDSTLKIQPAKLEDSAVYLCASSSNRELRTYGYTFGSGTRLTVV.

This clonotype showed up just a few times. The chain combines TRBV7-8 with TRBJ2-7, with D possibly being TRBD1 or TRBD2 (6 bases each). Looked up from germline, CDR1 is SGHVS and CDR2 is FQNEAQ. This CDR3 is built from 16 residues. Trimming shortened V by 5 bases and J by 1 base, and 18 bases separated the two germline ends. The CDR3 is CASSLYAGQLSYEQYV. CDR3 in DNA: TGTGCCAGCAGCCTTTACGCGGGACAACTTTCCTACGAGCAGTACGTC.

The V and J genes are TRBV10-3 and TRBJ2-5, with D perhaps TRBD2 (5 bases). The CDR3 runs to 15 residues. Germline values: CDR1 ENHRY, CDR2 SYGVKD. The V end lost 5 bases, the J end lost 1 base, and 14 bases lay between the germline ends. CDR3 nucleotide sequence: TGTGCCATCAGTCAGGTCCCTCGGGGCCAAGAGACCCAGTACTTC. It translates to CAISQVPRGQETQYF.

This clonotype was detected a few times. The CDR3 coding sequence is TGTGCCACCAGCAGAGAGTTAGCGGGGGTTGAGGAGACCCAGTACTTC. Translating it yields CATSRELAGVEETQYF. The rearrangement joins TRBV15 to TRBJ2-5; TRBD2 matches at 9 bases. In germline, CDR1 is LNHNV, CDR2 YYDKDF (reference sequence). V lost 0 bases and J lost 5; bases outside the gene matches: 7. The CDR3 spans 16 residues.

The chain employs TRBV3-1 and TRBJ2-5; D not certain. CDR1 and CDR2 from the germline V gene are LGHDT and YNNKEL (reference sequence). The CDR3 length is 14 residues. V lost 0 bases, J lost 9 bases, and 14 bases lay in between. CDR3 protein: CASSQDTVNQPQYF. The CDR3 bases are TGTGCCAGCAGCCAAGACACAGTAAATCAGCCCCAGTACTTC.

This clonotype appeared once. The V gene is TRBV7-9, the J gene TRBJ1-4; D is perhaps TRBD1 (6 bases). Germline lookup yields CDR1 SEHNR and CDR2 FQNEAQ (reference sequence). V was clipped by 6 bases and J by 5 bases, with 16 bases between them. There are 15 residues in the CDR3. CDR3 amino acids: CASSDRIRGNEKLFF. The CDR3 bases are TGTGCCAGCAGTGACAGGATTCGGGGAAATGAAAAACTGTTTTTT.

The chain is built from TRBV4-1 and TRBJ2-1, with TRBD1 matching over 8 bases. Germline loops: CDR1 MGHRA, CDR2 YSYEKL. The V gene end was trimmed by 0 bases and the J gene end by 8 bases; junction bases not matched to a gene: 6. The CDR3 consists of 15 residues. CDR3 sequence: CASSQDRGLTHEQFF. For the CDR3, the DNA is TGCGCCAGCAGCCAAGACAGGGGGCTGACACATGAGCAGTTCTTC.

The genes are TRBV12-3 or TRBV12-4 and TRBJ2-1; TRBD2 agrees at 16 bases. J gave up 9 bases and V 8 bases, and 10 bases lay outside the gene matches. This CDR3 is 16 amino acids long. Here the CDR3 reads CASGPGLAGGRGEQFF. The CDR3 DNA reads as TGTGCCAGCGGGCCGGGACTAGCGGGGGGGAGGGGTGAGCAGTTCTTC.

The chain carries TRBV7-9 and TRBJ2-7; TRBD1 matches at 7 bases. V shed 7 bases and J 2 bases; nucleotides not matched to a gene: 11. The CDR3 runs 15 residues. Germline V gene lookup returns CDR1 SEHNR and CDR2 FQNEAQ (reference sequence). For the CDR3, the DNA is TGTGCCAGCACCTTTCCGGGACAGCCGACCTACGAGCAGTACGTC. This sequence encodes CASTFPGQPTYEQYV.

The chain couples TRBV6-5 to TRBJ1-5; D call uncertain. V lost 2 bases, J lost 4 bases, and 3 bases lay in between. The germline gives CDR1 MNHEY, CDR2 SVGAGI. The CDR3 consists of 12 residues. The CDR3 loop is CASSYNNQPQHF. CDR3 DNA sequence: TGTGCCAGCAGTTACAATAATCAGCCCCAGCATTTT.

The chain couples TRBV29-1 to TRBJ1-1; TRBD1 agrees at 9 bases. Per germline, CDR1 SQVTM and CDR2 ANQGSEA. The CDR3 spans 14 residues. The trim removed 5 bases at V and 1 base at J, leaving 5 bases unmatched. CDR3 in amino acids: CSVLSTGGNTEAFF. The CDR3 coding sequence is TGCAGCGTTCTCTCGACAGGGGGGAACACTGAAGCTTTCTTT.

J is TRBJ2-5 and V is TRBV7-9, with D perhaps given as TRBD1 or TRBD2 (5 bases each). Between the trimmed V and J ends, which lost 1 base and 6 bases, there was a span of 12 bases. The CDR3 covers 14 residues. CDR1 is SEHNR, CDR2 FQNEAQ, per germline (reference sequence). The CDR3 coding sequence is TGTGCCAGCAGCTTAGGTCAGGGAGACCAGACCCAGTACTTC. Translation gives CASSLGQGDQTQYF.

The chain is built from TRBV28 and TRBJ2-5, with D perhaps TRBD1 or TRBD2 (6 bases each). V dropped 1 base and J dropped 4 bases, with 22 bases sitting between them. The germline CDR1 and CDR2 sequences are MDHEN and SYDVKM. The CDR3 sequence is 18 residues long. The CDR3 nucleotides read TGTGCCAGCAGTTTATCCCCGGGCCTAGGGGGGTTGGCAGAGACCCAGTACTTC. This gives the protein CASSLSPGLGGLAETQYF.

The genes are TRBV20-1 and TRBJ1-1, with 7 bases identical to TRBD1. The CDR3 length is 13 residues. V shed 3 bases and J 3 bases; nucleotides not matched to a gene: 4. Germline V gene sequence: CDR1 DFQATT, CDR2 SNEGSKA (reference sequence). The CDR3 DNA reads as TGCAGTGCTAGTGAGGGGGCGTACACTGAAGCTTTCTTT. Translated: CSASEGAYTEAFF.